A selection of T cell receptor beta chains follows, all from one sample in a study of CD8 T cells in Susac syndrome. TCRdb itself ran the immunoSEQ multiplex PCR reads through MiXCR, one entry per CDR3 protein. This sample has approximately 140,000 distinct CDR3 sequences, with 90% to 95% found just once. Sequences were obtained from CD4+ T cells from PBMCs. The receptors come from a human donor with multiple sclerosis. Both conserved end residues are part of each CDR3. Each record gives: V gene, D gene, clone size, J gene, CDR3 protein, CDR3 DNA. D genes are given only for firm matches. Some rows have no size entry. The others give once, few or many, or a class for an expanded clone.

V gene: TRBV9; D gene: -; clone size: -; J gene: TRBJ2-1; CDR3 protein: CASSSQRVVNEQFF; CDR3 DNA: TGTGCCAGCAGCAGCCAGCGGGTTGTCAATGAGCAGTTCTTC
V gene: TRBV27; D gene: -; clone size: -; J gene: TRBJ1-5; CDR3 protein: CATGTVNQPQHF; CDR3 DNA: TGTGCCACCGGGACGGTAAATCAGCCCCAGCATTTT
V gene: TRBV20-1; D gene: -; clone size: -; J gene: TRBJ2-5; CDR3 protein: CSARGIAYQETQYF; CDR3 DNA: TGCAGTGCCAGAGGGATTGCCTACCAAGAGACCCAGTACTTC
V gene: TRBV6-5; D gene: -; clone size: -; J gene: TRBJ2-1; CDR3 protein: CASSRELSSYNEQFF; CDR3 DNA: TGTGCCAGCAGCCGAGAATTGAGCTCCTACAATGAGCAGTTCTTC
V gene: TRBV2; D gene: TRBD1; clone size: -; J gene: TRBJ1-1; CDR3 protein: CASSQGETAEAFF; CDR3 DNA: TGTGCCAGCAGTCAGGGGGAGACAGCTGAAGCTTTCTTT
V gene: TRBV4-3; D gene: -; clone size: -; J gene: TRBJ1-2; CDR3 protein: CASSQSPRGGANYGYTF; CDR3 DNA: TGCGCCAGCAGCCAATCTCCCCGCGGGGGCGCTAACTATGGCTACACCTTC
V gene: TRBV7-8; D gene: -; clone size: -; J gene: TRBJ2-3; CDR3 protein: CASSLEVGRDTQYF; CDR3 DNA: TGTGCCAGCAGCTTAGAGGTGGGGCGAGATACGCAGTATTTT
V gene: TRBV3-1; D gene: TRBD1; clone size: -; J gene: TRBJ2-7; CDR3 protein: CASSQERRTGSYEQYF; CDR3 DNA: TGTGCCAGCAGCCAAGAAAGGAGGACAGGGTCCTACGAGCAGTACTTC
V gene: TRBV20-1; D gene: TRBD2; clone size: once; J gene: TRBJ2-7; CDR3 protein: CSARGGGAGVPYEQYF; CDR3 DNA: TGCAGTGCTAGAGGAGGCGGTGCGGGAGTACCCTACGAGCAGTACTTC
V gene: TRBV28; D gene: TRBD1; clone size: -; J gene: TRBJ1-1; CDR3 protein: CASRVTGRITEAFF; CDR3 DNA: TGTGCCAGCAGGGTGACAGGGCGAATCACTGAAGCTTTCTTT
V gene: TRBV5-1; D gene: TRBD2; clone size: -; J gene: TRBJ2-1; CDR3 protein: CASSGLAGGNEQFF; CDR3 DNA: TGCGCCAGCAGCGGACTAGCGGGAGGCAATGAGCAGTTCTTC
V gene: TRBV7-8; D gene: -; clone size: -; J gene: TRBJ2-6; CDR3 protein: CASSPLNRQGASGANVLTF; CDR3 DNA: TGTGCCAGCAGCCCCTTAAACAGGCAAGGGGCCTCTGGGGCCAACGTCCTGACTTTC